These 26 T cell receptor beta chains share one sample of origin, sequenced in a study of shared clonotypes between healthy human individuals. Using immunoSEQ multiplex PCR, the repertoire was profiled, and TCRdb retains in-frame clones only, with some absent. This sample has about 500,000 clones; around 77% occur once, and the top ten carry about 12%. The sample was PBMCs. The receptors were sampled from a woman in her forties in good health. Some clones in this sample may be carry-over from other donors' samples.

V gene TRBV19 combines with J gene TRBJ2-5, with D perhaps TRBD2 (5 bases). CDR1 and CDR2 (germline): LNHDA, SQIVND (reference sequence). CDR3 size: 15 residues. The V and J ends lost 8 bases and 4 bases respectively, with 20 bases between them. The CDR3 reads CASGPREGQPETQYF. CDR3 coding DNA: TGTGCCAGTGGTCCTCGGGAAGGGCAGCCAGAGACCCAGTACTTC.

CDR3 sequence reads: CASRSTFSSGVPYEQYF. For the CDR3, the DNA is TGTGCCAGCAGGTCGACCTTTTCTAGCGGGGTCCCCTACGAGCAGTACTTC. J is TRBJ2-7 and V is TRBV28, with TRBD2 identical over 9 bases. CDR3 length: 17 residues. Trimming took 6 bases from V and 2 from J; bases not matched to a gene: 14. The germline V gene encodes CDR1 MDHEN and CDR2 SYDVKM.

The chain carries TRBV28 and TRBJ2-1, with 8 bases identical to TRBD2. CDR3 length: 15 amino acids. V shed 3 bases, J shed 7 bases, and the junction held 8 bases outside the gene matches. The germline V gene encodes CDR1 MDHEN and CDR2 SYDVKM. The CDR3 loop reads CASSFGSGIANEQFF. DNA for the CDR3: TGTGCCAGCAGTTTCGGTAGCGGGATAGCGAATGAGCAGTTCTTC.

The chain is built from TRBV13 and TRBJ2-7, with 7 bases that match TRBD1. Germline V gene sequence: CDR1 PRHDT, CDR2 FYEKMQ (reference sequence). V lost 4 bases, J lost 1 base, and 7 bases stayed unmatched. The CDR3 is made up of 15 amino acids. The CDR3 DNA follows: TGTGCCAGCAGCTCAGCGGAGGACAGGTCCTACGAGCAGTACTTC. Translation: CASSSAEDRSYEQYF.

Only one count was recorded for this clone. J is TRBJ2-5 and V is TRBV10-3; possible D gene TRBD2, 6 bases. Germline V CDR1 and CDR2: ENHRY, SYGVKD. This CDR3 has 14 amino acids. Trimming left V 4 bases short and J 5 bases short, with 14 bases between. In nucleotides, the CDR3 is TGTGCCATCAGTGCCCAGGGCGGAGGGGAGACCCAGTACTTC. Residues: CAISAQGGGETQYF.

V and J are TRBV4-2 and TRBJ1-5; D is unclear. CDR1 is LGHNA, CDR2 YNFKEQ, per germline. V was shortened by 0 bases and J by 5 bases, with 11 bases between the two germline ends. The CDR3 runs 15 residues. The CDR3 DNA follows: TGTGCCAGCAGCCAAGAGGCGGGTATGGATCAGCCCCAGCATTTT. Translating it yields CASSQEAGMDQPQHF.

This clone was detected many times. The gene calls are TRBV30 and TRBJ2-5; D remains unclear. Germline values: CDR1 GTSNPN, CDR2 SVGIG (reference sequence). Between the trimmed V and J ends, which lost 2 bases and 3 bases, there was a span of 7 bases. The CDR3 is 12 residues long. DNA of the CDR3: TGTGCCTGGAGTCAAATCAAAGAGACCCAGTACTTC. As protein: CAWSQIKETQYF.

The rearrangement links TRBV11-1 to TRBJ1-1, with D perhaps TRBD1 (6 bases). Germline values: CDR1 SGHAT, CDR2 FQDESV (reference sequence). Between the trimmed V and J ends, which lost 5 bases and 1 base, there was a span of 11 bases. There are 14 residues in the CDR3. CDR3 protein: CASSLDRTNTEAFF. The CDR3 DNA is TGTGCCAGCAGCCTTGACAGGACGAACACTGAAGCTTTCTTT.

This clone was seen only a few times. The chain uses TRBV4-1 and TRBJ2-7, with TRBD1 as a possible D gene (5 bases). The germline V gene encodes CDR1 MGHRA and CDR2 YSYEKL. Trimming stripped 3 bases from V and 4 bases from J, with 16 bases between. The CDR3 covers 15 residues. The CDR3 region has the DNA TGCGCCAGCAGCCAGGACCAACAAGGGGAATACGAGCAGTACTTC. Protein sequence: CASSQDQQGEYEQYF.

The chain joins TRBV18 to TRBJ2-5; D remains ambiguous. The V gene lost 3 bases and the J gene lost 2 bases, with 10 bases spanning the gap. CDR3 length: 14 residues. Looked up from germline, CDR1 is KGHSH and CDR2 is LQKENI. The CDR3 protein is CASSPSGPQETQYF. The CDR3 DNA reads TGTGCCAGCTCACCTTCAGGACCGCAAGAGACCCAGTACTTC. Combining the CDR3 with reference TRBV18 and TRBJ2-5 gives the whole variable domain NAGVMQNPRHLVRRRGQEARLRCSPMKGHSHVYWYRQLPEEGLKFMVYLQKENIIDESGMPKERFSAEFPKEGPSILRIQQVVRGDSAAYFCASSPSGPQETQYFGPGTRLLVL.

The gene calls are TRBV7-9 and TRBJ2-3, with D perhaps matching TRBD2 (5 bases). The CDR3 consists of 13 residues. Germline-derived CDR1 and CDR2 are SEHNR and FQNEAQ (reference sequence). Trimming cost V 11 bases and J 2 bases, with 14 bases left between them. The CDR3 protein is CALTTGTTDTQYF. The CDR3 nucleotides read TGTGCCCTTACCACGGGAACCACAGATACGCAGTATTTT. The whole variable domain, filled in from reference TRBV7-9 and TRBJ2-3, reads DTGVSQNPRHKITKRGQNVTFRCDPISEHNRLYWYRQTLGQGPEFLTYFQNEAQLEKSRLLSDRFSAERPKGSFSTLEIQRTEQGDSAMYLCALTTGTTDTQYFGPGTRLTVL.

The chain joins TRBV9 to TRBJ2-1, with 9 bases aligning to TRBD2. With V trimmed by 3 bases and J by 2 bases, 3 bases remained unmatched. The CDR3 length is 15 residues. The germline V gene encodes CDR1 SGDLS and CDR2 YYNGEE. The CDR3 here is CASSASSGAYNEQFF. In nucleotides, the CDR3 is TGTGCCAGCAGCGCCTCTAGCGGGGCCTACAATGAGCAGTTCTTC.

This clone was picked up many times. Distinct nucleotide sequences in the sample also encode this CDR3. The chain combines TRBV29-1 with TRBJ2-1; D is possibly TRBD2 (5 bases). The CDR3 is made up of 14 amino acids. CDR1 SQVTM and CDR2 ANQGSEA come from the germline V gene. Trimming took 0 bases from V and 9 from J, leaving 15 bases between them. This CDR3 is CSVEDYLSGSEQFF. In nucleotides, the CDR3 is TGCAGCGTTGAAGATTACCTGTCGGGGAGTGAGCAGTTCTTC.

A remark on this clone: It may be a read error: a sequence one base away is much more abundant. V is TRBV7-2 and J is TRBJ2-6, with a tentative D call TRBD1 (5 bases). Germline V gene sequence: CDR1 SGHTA, CDR2 FQGNSA. The CDR3 covers 16 residues. This CDR3 reads CASSKKGVSEANVLTF. CDR3 DNA: TGTGCCAGCAGCAAAAAAGGGGTCTCTGAGGCCAACGTCCTGACTTTC.

The V and J genes are TRBV4-2 and TRBJ2-3; possibly TRBD1 or TRBD2 for D (5 bases each). Germline V gene sequence: CDR1 LGHNA, CDR2 YNFKEQ. This CDR3 is built from 14 residues. V dropped 1 base and J dropped 2 bases, with 7 bases sitting between them. The CDR3 DNA follows: TGTGCCAGCAGCCAAGGGGGGTCCACAGATACGCAGTATTTT. The encoded protein is CASSQGGSTDTQYF.

The J gene is TRBJ1-1, the V gene TRBV7-8, with a tentative D call TRBD1 (5 bases). V lost 1 base, J lost 7 bases, and 10 bases lay in between. Germline CDR1 is SGHVS and CDR2 is FQNEAQ. The CDR3 is made up of 13 amino acids. The CDR3 DNA reads as TGTGCCAGCAGCTTAGTGCCGGGGGTTGAAGCTTTCTTT. Its protein is CASSLVPGVEAFF.

The chain couples TRBV5-4 to TRBJ2-1; D perhaps matches TRBD2 (6 bases). Trimming left V 4 bases short and J 2 bases short, with 13 bases between. Germline loops: CDR1 SGHNT, CDR2 YYREEE (reference sequence). The CDR3 loop spans 15 amino acids. CDR3 bases: TGTGCCAGCAGCCAAGCGGGCGGGGCCTACAATGAGCAGTTCTTC. Amino acids: CASSQAGGAYNEQFF.

V and J are TRBV7-2 and TRBJ2-1; tentatively, D is TRBD1 or TRBD2 (5 bases each). The CDR3 is 15 residues long. Trimming took 1 base from V and 3 from J, leaving 10 bases between them. Germline V gene data show CDR1 as SGHTA and CDR2 as FQGNSA. CDR3 protein: CASSLEGRGYNEQFF. CDR3 coding DNA: TGTGCCAGCAGCTTAGAGGGACGAGGCTACAATGAGCAGTTCTTC. The full variable domain, rest sourced from reference TRBV7-2 and TRBJ2-1, is GAGVSQSPSNKVTEKGKDVELRCDPISGHTALYWYRQSLGQGLEFLIYFQGNSAPDKSGLPSDRFSAERTGGSVSTLTIQRTQQEDSAVYLCASSLEGRGYNEQFFGPGTRLTVL.

The chain recombines TRBV11-2 with TRBJ2-1, with D maybe TRBD2 (5 bases). Trimming stripped 4 bases from V and 0 bases from J, with 13 bases between. Looked up from germline, CDR1 is SGHAT and CDR2 is FQNNGV. This CDR3 contains 16 residues. The CDR3 protein is CASSSADLSSYNEQFF. The CDR3 coding sequence is TGTGCCAGCAGCTCCGCGGACTTGAGCTCCTACAATGAGCAGTTCTTC. Full variable domain (missing parts from reference TRBV11-2 and TRBJ2-1): EAGVAQSPRYKIIEKRQSVAFWCNPISGHATLYWYQQILGQGPKLLIQFQNNGVVDDSQLPKDRFSAERLKGVDSTLKIQPAKLEDSAVYLCASSSADLSSYNEQFFGPGTRLTVL.

The CDR3, as DNA: TGTGCCAGCAGCCCGCGGAGTGCTGGAAACACCATATATTTT. Translated, it gives CASSPRSAGNTIYF. V usage is TRBV13 and J usage is TRBJ1-3; the D is unclear. The V end lost 5 bases, the J end lost 2 bases, and 10 bases lay between the germline ends. There are 14 residues in the CDR3. The germline V gene encodes CDR1 PRHDT and CDR2 FYEKMQ (reference sequence). The full variable domain, completed using reference TRBV13 and TRBJ1-3, is AAGVIQSPRHLIKEKRETATLKCYPIPRHDTVYWYQQGPGQDPQFLISFYEKMQSDKGSIPDRFSAQQFSDYHSELNMSSLELGDSALYFCASSPRSAGNTIYFGEGSWLTVV.

For this clone: It may be a read error: a sequence one base away is much more abundant. This sequence joins TRBV7-8 and TRBJ2-7, with D tentatively TRBD2 (6 bases). This CDR3 is built from 13 residues. Germline CDR1 reads SGHVS; CDR2 reads FQNEAQ. V gave up 2 bases and J gave up 3 bases, with 8 bases separating them. The CDR3 loop reads CASSLPGLYEQYF. CDR3 DNA sequence: TGTGCCAGCAGCTTACCGGGACTCTACGAGCAGTACTTC.

The chain combines TRBV28 with TRBJ1-2; possibly TRBD1 for D (5 bases). V was cut by 0 bases and J by 8 bases, with 16 bases left in between. The CDR3 is made up of 15 amino acids. Germline-derived CDR1 and CDR2 are MDHEN and SYDVKM. Here the CDR3 DNA reads TGTGCCAGCAGTTTATGGTCGGGGGTCCCCAGCGGCTACACCTTC. Its translation is CASSLWSGVPSGYTF.

This chain joins TRBV5-1 and TRBJ2-1; TRBD2 matches at 10 bases. V lost 1 base, J lost 7 bases, and 5 bases stayed unmatched. The CDR3 sequence is 15 residues long. Germline lookup yields CDR1 SGHRS and CDR2 YFSETQ. The chain's CDR3 is CASSLTSGVFNEQFF. For the CDR3, the DNA is TGCGCCAGCAGCTTGACTAGCGGGGTATTTAATGAGCAGTTCTTC.

The J gene is TRBJ1-5, the V gene TRBV19, with a possible D match to TRBD1 (5 bases). From germline, CDR1 is LNHDA and CDR2 SQIVND (reference sequence). Trimming removed 5 bases at V and 5 bases at J, with 16 bases between. The length of the CDR3 is 15 residues. The CDR3 DNA reads TGTGCCAGTAGTCCGGGGACCAGAGTCGATCAGCCCCAGCATTTT. Its protein is CASSPGTRVDQPQHF.

Regarding this clone: An end of the junction differs from the germline gene, which may be a read error. This chain links TRBV2 with TRBJ1-5; D uncertain. The CDR3 sequence is 11 residues long. The germline V gene has CDR1 SNHLY and CDR2 FYNNEI. The CDR3 sequence: CASSDWVAVCF. DNA of the CDR3: TGTGCCAGCAGTGACTGGGTGGCCGTATGTTTT.

This rearrangement joins TRBV7-2 to TRBJ1-3; D remains unclear. With 5 bases removed from V and 3 bases from J, the gap between germline ends came to 17 bases. CDR3 size: 16 residues. The germline gives CDR1 SGHTA, CDR2 FQGNSA. The CDR3 is CASSPEVGHLGNTIYF. The CDR3, as DNA: TGTGCCAGCAGCCCGGAAGTCGGTCATCTTGGAAACACCATATATTTT.